The present T cell receptor beta chain was sequenced within a study of shared clonotypes between healthy human individuals. Broader study findings: Some clonotypes were shared by all four sorted-subset donors, while others were not shared. The non-shared ones had lower generation probabilities than the shared ones.

To note about this clone: Antigen specificity is unknown.

Replicate sorted-subset PCRs were loaded with around 210 ng DNA, 30,000 to 35,000 T cell genomes. Profiled with immunoSEQ multiplex PCR; TCRdb holds only in-frame clones, not every one. The sample lists around 1.5 million clones; 95% to 99% were seen once. The sequenced sample consisted of naive CD4+ T cells sorted from blood. Subset in this sample: CD45RA+ positively selected. This TCR was recovered from a man aged 25 to 40 in good health.

The CDR3 reads CASSPEPGSYEQYF. The CDR3 DNA sequence: TGTGCCAGCAGCCCGGAACCAGGTTCCTACGAGCAGTACTTC. The chain is built from TRBV5-6 and TRBJ2-7; D unresolved. Germline-derived CDR1 and CDR2 are SGHDT and YYEEEE. There are 14 residues in the CDR3. The V end was cut by 4 bases, the J end by 1 base, with 12 bases between.